Each of the 28 T cell receptor beta chains below was sequenced from the same sample in a study of blood T cell repertoires in COVID-19. Clones were sequenced by immunoSEQ multiplex PCR, and TCRdb holds only the in-frame ones, with some missing. The sample has over 100,000 clones, roughly 84% seen once. The specimen was PBMCs or T cells enriched from blood (not recorded which). Every receptor here comes from a woman under 40 who had recovered from COVID-19.

In DNA, the CDR3 is TGTGCCAGCAGTCTCGTTCTAAACCAAGAGACCCAGTACTTC. It codes for CASSLVLNQETQYF. The chain uses TRBV28 and TRBJ2-5; D is unresolved. The germline V gene has CDR1 MDHEN and CDR2 SYDVKM. This CDR3 is 14 amino acids long. The V and J ends lost 5 bases and 0 bases respectively, with 10 bases between them. The full variable domain, completed using reference TRBV28 and TRBJ2-5, is DVKVTQSSRYLVKRTGEKVFLECVQDMDHENMFWYRQDPGLGLRLIYFSYDVKMKEKGDIPEGYSVSREKKERFSLILESASTNQTSMYLCASSLVLNQETQYFGPGTRLLVL.

V gene TRBV6-2 or TRBV6-3 combines with J gene TRBJ2-7; TRBD2 matches at 12 bases. The CDR3 runs 15 residues. V lost 5 bases to trimming and J lost 4 bases; unmatched junction nucleotides: 6. Germline V gives CDR1 MNHEY, CDR2 SVGEGT. This CDR3 is CASSRWTSGTYEQYF. CDR3 bases: TGTGCCAGCAGTCGGTGGACTAGCGGGACATACGAGCAGTACTTC.

The chain carries TRBV7-2 and TRBJ1-2; no reliable D call. This CDR3 has 11 amino acids. V was trimmed by 6 bases and J by 1 base, leaving 3 bases between them. From germline, CDR1 is SGHTA and CDR2 FQGNSA. In nucleotides, the CDR3 is TGTGCCAGCAGTAGTAACTATGGCTACACCTTC. It specifies CASSSNYGYTF.

Here the CDR3 reads CASSPHNWLYNEQFF. CDR3 DNA: TGTGCCAGCAGCCCCCATAATTGGCTGTACAATGAGCAGTTCTTC. The gene calls are TRBV7-2 and TRBJ2-1; D gene ambiguous. The CDR3 loop spans 15 amino acids. Trimming left V 5 bases short and J 4 bases short, with 15 bases between. The germline CDR1 and CDR2 sequences are SGHTA and FQGNSA.

With regard to this clone: The sample contains more than one DNA sequence encoding this CDR3. This chain connects TRBV18 to TRBJ2-5; D is unclear. Between the trimmed V and J ends, which lost 3 bases and 4 bases, there was a span of 6 bases. Germline assignment: CDR1 KGHSH and CDR2 LQKENI. The CDR3 runs to 12 residues. CDR3 residues: CASSPNRETQYF. The CDR3 nucleotides are TGTGCCAGCTCACCCAATAGAGAGACCCAGTACTTC.

The V gene is TRBV24-1, the J gene TRBJ2-1, with 9 positions matching TRBD1. This CDR3 has 14 residues. Unmatched junction bases numbered 6, after V lost 7 bases and J lost 6 bases. Germline V CDR1 and CDR2: KGHDR, SFDVKD. This CDR3 reads CATRRTGAGNEQFF. As DNA, the CDR3 is TGTGCCACCAGGAGGACAGGGGCAGGCAATGAGCAGTTCTTC.

The chain carries TRBV7-8 and TRBJ2-2, with D possibly being TRBD1 (6 bases). V was cut by 5 bases and J by 0 bases, with 10 bases left in between. Germline CDR1 SGHVS, CDR2 FQNEAQ. The CDR3 runs to 15 residues. The CDR3: CASSLDRTNTGELFF. CDR3 coding DNA: TGTGCCAGCAGCCTCGACAGGACGAACACCGGGGAGCTGTTTTTT.

This chain connects TRBV7-9 to TRBJ2-3; D remains unclear. The CDR3 runs to 17 residues. V was cut by 5 bases and J by 2 bases, with 20 bases left in between. Per germline, CDR1 SEHNR and CDR2 FQNEAQ (reference sequence). As DNA, the CDR3 is TGTGCCAGCAGCACTATGACGATAGTTTTTACCACAGATACGCAGTATTTT. Protein sequence: CASSTMTIVFTTDTQYF.

The V call is TRBV9, the J call TRBJ2-7; TRBD1 matches 10 bases. Germline loops: CDR1 SGDLS, CDR2 YYNGEE. The CDR3 contains 15 residues. V shed 3 bases and J 3 bases; nucleotides not matched to a gene: 6. As DNA, the CDR3 is TGTGCCAGCAGCGCCGGGACAGGGGCCCACTACGAGCAGTACTTC. Protein product: CASSAGTGAHYEQYF.

The rearrangement links TRBV4-2 to TRBJ2-7; TRBD1 agrees at 9 bases. The CDR3 is 15 amino acids. Trimming cost V 1 base and J 4 bases; bases outside gene matches: 5. Germline V gives CDR1 LGHNA, CDR2 YNFKEQ. For the CDR3, the DNA is TGTGCCAGCAGCCAAGGGGTACAGGGGGCTTACGAGCAGTACTTC. Translated, it gives CASSQGVQGAYEQYF.

The chain carries TRBV18 and TRBJ1-5, with TRBD1 identical over 7 bases. This CDR3 is 16 amino acids long. Unmatched junction bases numbered 3, after V lost 1 base and J lost 0 bases. Per the germline V gene, CDR1 is KGHSH and CDR2 is LQKENI. The CDR3 nucleotides are TGTGCCAGCTCACCACAACAGGGGAGTAGCAATCAGCCCCAGCATTTT. Its protein is CASSPQQGSSNQPQHF. Supplemented by reference TRBV18 and TRBJ1-5, the full variable domain reads NAGVMQNPRHLVRRRGQEARLRCSPMKGHSHVYWYRQLPEEGLKFMVYLQKENIIDESGMPKERFSAEFPKEGPSILRIQQVVRGDSAAYFCASSPQQGSSNQPQHFGDGTRLSIL.

The chain recombines TRBV27 with TRBJ2-7, with D perhaps TRBD1 (5 bases). Trimming left V 6 bases short and J 4 bases short, with 16 bases between. The CDR3 loop spans 14 amino acids. CDR1 and CDR2 (germline): MNHEY, SMNVEV (reference sequence). The DNA for the CDR3 is TGTGCCAGCAGGGGGCTTCAAACAGGATACGAGCAGTACTTC. Amino acids: CASRGLQTGYEQYF.

This clone occurred once. This sequence joins TRBV19 and TRBJ1-1, with D perhaps TRBD1 (5 bases). Germline assignment: CDR1 LNHDA and CDR2 SQIVND (reference sequence). The CDR3 is made up of 14 amino acids. The V and J ends lost 7 bases and 4 bases respectively, with 16 bases between them. The CDR3 sequence: CASKRGGGGTEAFF. In DNA, the CDR3 is TGTGCCAGTAAAAGGGGCGGGGGAGGCACTGAAGCTTTCTTT.

V and J are TRBV6-2 or TRBV6-3 and TRBJ2-7, with TRBD1 matching over 8 bases. The CDR3 sequence is 11 residues long. J gave up 6 bases and V 6 bases, and 1 base lay outside the gene matches. Germline CDR1 MNHEY, CDR2 SVGEGT. CDR3 residues: CASSQGAEQYF. As DNA, the CDR3 is TGTGCCAGCAGCCAGGGGGCCGAGCAGTACTTC.

This clone was recorded a few times. The chain is built from TRBV10-3 and TRBJ1-6, with 9 bases fitting TRBD1. Germline lookup yields CDR1 ENHRY and CDR2 SYGVKD. The J segment lost 9 bases and the V segment lost 2 bases, leaving 5 bases of the junction unmatched. CDR3 length: 15 residues. The CDR3, as DNA: TGTGCCATCAGTGAGGGGTCGACAGGGGGTTCACCCCTCCACTTT. This gives the protein CAISEGSTGGSPLHF.

This rearrangement joins TRBV19 to TRBJ1-5, with D possibly being TRBD1 (6 bases). Per the germline V gene, CDR1 is LNHDA and CDR2 is SQIVND (reference sequence). Deletions cut 6 bases from V and 0 bases from J, with 15 bases between. This CDR3 region has 16 residues. The CDR3 region has the DNA TGTGCCAGTAGCCAGGGGAGCTCTTATAGCAATCAGCCCCAGCATTTT. It codes for CASSQGSSYSNQPQHF.

This clone was recorded a few times. V usage is TRBV9 and J usage is TRBJ2-1, with 16 bases aligning to TRBD2. J gave up 5 bases and V 0 bases, and 14 bases lay outside the gene matches. The CDR3 is 21 residues long. CDR1 is SGDLS and CDR2 is YYNGEE in the germline V gene. CDR3 sequence: CASSVGTGVGLAGGPHNEQFF. The CDR3 DNA sequence: TGTGCCAGCAGCGTAGGGACAGGGGTGGGACTAGCGGGAGGGCCGCACAATGAGCAGTTCTTC.

With regard to this clone: Compared with germline, one end of the junction differs, possibly owing to a read error. The J gene is TRBJ1-6, the V gene TRBV5-1; D may be TRBD1 (5 bases). Germline V gene data show CDR1 as SGHRS and CDR2 as YFSETQ. The CDR3 totals 15 residues. Written as DNA, the CDR3 is TGCGCCAGCAGTTTGGGGCGCCCAGGTGGATCACCCCTCCACTTT. This codes for CASSLGRPGGSPLHF.

This clone was seen a handful of times. The chain employs TRBV3-1 (or the pseudogene TRBV3-2) and TRBJ2-1; 11 bases match TRBD2. With 1 base clipped from V and 7 bases from J, the junction kept 3 bases outside the gene matches. Germline CDR1 and CDR2: LGHDT and YNNKEL (reference sequence). CDR3 length equals 15 residues. The CDR3 sequence: CASSQARLAGNEQFF. The CDR3 bases are TGTGCCAGCAGCCAAGCCCGACTAGCGGGAAATGAGCAGTTCTTC.

This CDR3 reads CASSLTTRSSYNEQFF. As DNA, the CDR3 is TGCGCCAGCAGCTTGACCACGAGGAGCTCCTACAATGAGCAGTTCTTC. The chain employs TRBV5-1 and TRBJ2-1; no clear D. V was shortened by 1 base and J by 0 bases, with 11 bases between the two germline ends. This CDR3 is built from 16 residues. Per germline, CDR1 SGHRS and CDR2 YFSETQ. Full variable domain (missing parts from reference TRBV5-1 and TRBJ2-1): KAGVTQTPRYLIKTRGQQVTLSCSPISGHRSVSWYQQTPGQGLQFLFEYFSETQRNKGNFPGRFSGRQFSNSRSEMNVSTLELGDSALYLCASSLTTRSSYNEQFFGPGTRLTVL.

The chain joins TRBV4-2 to TRBJ2-3; no clear D. The CDR3 is 14 amino acids. Deletions cut 2 bases from V and 0 bases from J, with 6 bases between. Germline lookup yields CDR1 LGHNA and CDR2 YNFKEQ. The CDR3 coding sequence is TGTGCCAGCAGCCAACTGCGGAGCACAGATACGCAGTATTTT. It encodes CASSQLRSTDTQYF.

The chain couples TRBV15 to TRBJ1-6; no firm D call. Looked up from germline, CDR1 is LNHNV and CDR2 is YYDKDF (reference sequence). V lost 0 bases to trimming and J lost 9 bases, with 9 bases between them. The CDR3 sequence is 14 residues long. The CDR3, as DNA: TGTGCCACCAGCAGAGATGGGAGGGCTTCACCCCTCCACTTT. Its protein is CATSRDGRASPLHF. The whole variable domain, remainder taken from reference TRBV15 and TRBJ1-6, is DAMVIQNPRYQVTQFGKPVTLSCSQTLNHNVMYWYQQKSSQAPKLLFHYYDKDFNNEADTPDNFQSRRPNTSFCFLDIRSPGLGDTAMYLCATSRDGRASPLHFGNGTRLTVT.

The rearrangement uses TRBV5-1 and TRBJ2-7; D uncertain. The CDR3 extends over 14 amino acids. V was trimmed by 0 bases and J by 4 bases, leaving 11 bases between them. Per the germline V gene, CDR1 is SGHRS and CDR2 is YFSETQ. CDR3 sequence (DNA): TGCGCCAGCAGCTTGGGCGGAGATCTTTACGAGCAGTACTTC. Its translation: CASSLGGDLYEQYF.

DNA for the CDR3: TGTGCCAGCAGCTCGGGCGCAAAGGACAGGGGCAGTGGCACCATATATTTT. Translation gives CASSSGAKDRGSGTIYF. The chain recombines TRBV5-4 with TRBJ1-3; TRBD1 aligns across 9 bases. The CDR3 is 17 residues long. The J segment lost 9 bases and the V segment lost 3 bases, leaving 16 bases of the junction unmatched. Per the germline V gene, CDR1 is SGHNT and CDR2 is YYREEE (reference sequence).

This clone turned up a few times. This chain connects TRBV29-1 to TRBJ2-1; 10 positions match TRBD2. The CDR3 has 14 amino acids. Germline V gene lookup returns CDR1 SQVTM and CDR2 ANQGSEA. V lost 5 bases, J lost 1 base, and 2 bases stayed unmatched. The CDR3 reads CSVLAGGSYNEQFF. CDR3 sequence (DNA): TGCAGCGTTTTAGCGGGAGGTTCCTACAATGAGCAGTTCTTC.

V and J are TRBV7-6 and TRBJ2-1; D possibly corresponds to TRBD2 (5 bases). Per germline, CDR1 SGHVS and CDR2 FNYEAQ. CDR3 size: 15 residues. V was pared by 5 bases and J by 5 bases, with 16 bases between. The CDR3 DNA reads TGTGCCAGCAGCCCCCGTCGGGGAACTAACAATGAGCAGTTCTTC. Residues: CASSPRRGTNNEQFF.

The gene calls are TRBV15 and TRBJ1-1; TRBD1 agrees at 8 bases. The J segment lost 4 bases and the V segment lost 1 base, leaving 5 bases of the junction unmatched. Germline assignment: CDR1 LNHNV and CDR2 YYDKDF (reference sequence). This CDR3 region has 15 residues. Here the CDR3 DNA reads TGTGCCACCAGCAGAGGGAACAGGGGGGGCACTGAAGCTTTCTTT. This sequence encodes CATSRGNRGGTEAFF.

DNA of the CDR3: TGTGCCAGCAGCAGGACAGCGAACACTGAAGCTTTCTTT. Amino acid sequence: CASSRTANTEAFF. The chain joins TRBV7-6 to TRBJ1-1, with a tentative D call TRBD1 (6 bases). Germline CDR1 SGHVS, CDR2 FNYEAQ. This CDR3 is built from 13 residues. Trimming left V 5 bases short and J 1 base short, with 8 bases between.